Here is one T cell receptor (beta chain) with its context. Sequencing used immunoSEQ multiplex PCR; TCRdb keeps in-frame clones, though not all of them. The sample lists 200,000 or so clones, around 80% occurring once. The CDR3 is 16 amino acids. V lost 4 bases to trimming and J lost 5 bases; unmatched junction nucleotides: 11. Germline lookup yields CDR1 PRHDT and CDR2 FYEKMQ (reference sequence). This sample was taken from a study of blood T cell repertoires in COVID-19. Study overall: Specimens from acute and convalescent COVID-19 originated in the United States, Italy and Spain.

Material: peripheral blood. The TCR originated in a human donor with acute or convalescent COVID-19. The donor label of this sample is uncertain. The chain links TRBV13 to TRBJ2-5; 9 nucleotides line up with TRBD2. CDR3 sequence reads: CASSSGSAGGRETQYF. In nucleotides, the CDR3 is TGTGCCAGCAGCTCCGGATCAGCGGGAGGCCGGGAGACCCAGTACTTC.